This T cell receptor (beta chain) was recovered during a study of shared clonotypes between healthy human individuals. Study findings and constraints: Blood was the sole source, and tissue repertoires probably differ.

As to this clone: Its antigen is unidentified.

Clones were sequenced by immunoSEQ multiplex PCR, and TCRdb holds only the in-frame ones, with some missing. Of some 1,400,000 clones in the sample, 95% to 97% are singletons; the top ten hold over 1%. The length of the CDR3 is 13 residues. V shed 5 bases, J shed 3 bases, and the junction held 4 bases outside the gene matches. The germline gives CDR1 SGHRS, CDR2 YFSETQ. This TCR came from a man aged 30 to 39 in good health. The sequencing input was naive CD4+ T cells sorted from blood. Subset specified: CD45RA+ positively selected. The chain is built from TRBV5-1 and TRBJ2-7; TRBD2 matches 8 bases. The CDR3 loop is CASRFSGVYEQYF. For the CDR3, the DNA is TGCGCCAGCAGGTTTAGCGGGGTCTACGAGCAGTACTTC.